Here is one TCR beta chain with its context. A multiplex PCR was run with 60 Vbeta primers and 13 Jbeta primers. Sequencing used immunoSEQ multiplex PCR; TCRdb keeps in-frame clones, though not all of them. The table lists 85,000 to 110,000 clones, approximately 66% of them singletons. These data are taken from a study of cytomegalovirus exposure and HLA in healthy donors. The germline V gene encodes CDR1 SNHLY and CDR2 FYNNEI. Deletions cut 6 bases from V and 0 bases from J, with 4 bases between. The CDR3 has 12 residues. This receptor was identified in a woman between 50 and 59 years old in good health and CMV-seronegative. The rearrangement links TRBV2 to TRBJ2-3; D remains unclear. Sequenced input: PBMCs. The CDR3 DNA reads TGTGCCAGCAGGACTAGCACAGATACGCAGTATTTT. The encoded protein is CASRTSTDTQYF.